The clone carrying this T cell receptor beta chain appeared a few times. The antigen remains unidentified. This specimen comes from a study of T cell repertoires in cytomegalovirus infection. Study background: Public TCR beta signatures were indicative of both CMV infection and a matching HLA type. Study-wide points: There were carriers of CMV plus the relevant HLA, and cumulative public TCR beta family frequency identified them.

The CDR3 loop spans 16 amino acids. The V end was cut by 5 bases, the J end by 3 bases, with 16 bases between. TCRdb recomputed calls from the reads with MiXCR, one row per CDR3 protein. The data contain about 570,000 distinct CDR3 sequences, 40% of them singletons. The sample here was cultured PBMCs, taken from culture after CMV antigen stimulation. The clonotype was recovered from a human donor in good health (CMV status not recorded). Some clones in this sample may be carry-over from other donors' samples. V usage is TRBV12-3 or TRBV12-4 and J usage is TRBJ1-4; D is ambiguous. The CDR3 loop reads CASSRGRTQANEKLFF. For the CDR3, the DNA is TGTGCCAGCAGTCGCGGACGCACGCAGGCTAATGAAAAACTGTTTTTT.